The T cell receptor beta chain described here comes from a study of regulatory T cells in long-lasting Graves disease. CDR1 and CDR2 from the germline V gene are SGHVS and FQNEAQ. The V segment lost 1 base and the J segment 6 bases; nucleotides outside the gene matches: 6. CDR3 length equals 15 residues. As for time point: newly diagnosed GD, antithyroid drugs for less than 3 months. The authors made the TCR library using RNA they extracted from PBMCs. Researchers made TCR beta libraries by using iRepertoire HTBI primers and running Arm-PCR on CDR3 regions. One entry per CDR3 protein, called by TCRdb with MiXCR from the multiplex PCR reads. Altogether a few hundred thousand distinct CDR3 sequences are present, roughly 10% being singletons, with the ten largest covering around 18%. At least ten counts were recorded for this clonotype. These data were also filed under a second study, of T cells in Graves' hyperthyroidism and ophthalmopathy.

The sequencing used peripheral blood mononuclear cells (PBMCs), collected at new diagnosis, from a patient treated with antithyroid drugs. The gene calls are TRBV7-8 and TRBJ2-1, with 7 bases matching TRBD2. The receptor comes from a woman aged 18-29 years with Graves disease. CDR3 bases: TGTGCCAGCAGCTTAGTCCGGCTAGCGGTCAATGAGCAGTTCTTC. It codes for CASSLVRLAVNEQFF.